This entry features one T cell receptor beta chain sequence. This sample stems from a study of blood T cell repertoires in COVID-19. Only in-frame clones appear in the TCRdb table, and some are missing; sequencing was by immunoSEQ multiplex PCR. The repertoire holds roughly 250,000 clones, with approximately 86% as singletons. This clonotype originated in a man aged 55 to 70 who had recovered from COVID-19. Material for sequencing was peripheral blood.

This CDR3 is CASSSRLAGRTDTQYF. The CDR3 DNA reads as TGTGCCAGCAGTTCACGACTAGCGGGGCGCACAGATACGCAGTATTTT. The V gene is TRBV27, the J gene TRBJ2-3; 11 nucleotides line up with TRBD2. The CDR3 sequence is 16 residues long. Trimming took 4 bases from V and 1 from J; bases not matched to a gene: 4. Germline V lookup: CDR1 MNHEY, CDR2 SMNVEV (reference sequence).